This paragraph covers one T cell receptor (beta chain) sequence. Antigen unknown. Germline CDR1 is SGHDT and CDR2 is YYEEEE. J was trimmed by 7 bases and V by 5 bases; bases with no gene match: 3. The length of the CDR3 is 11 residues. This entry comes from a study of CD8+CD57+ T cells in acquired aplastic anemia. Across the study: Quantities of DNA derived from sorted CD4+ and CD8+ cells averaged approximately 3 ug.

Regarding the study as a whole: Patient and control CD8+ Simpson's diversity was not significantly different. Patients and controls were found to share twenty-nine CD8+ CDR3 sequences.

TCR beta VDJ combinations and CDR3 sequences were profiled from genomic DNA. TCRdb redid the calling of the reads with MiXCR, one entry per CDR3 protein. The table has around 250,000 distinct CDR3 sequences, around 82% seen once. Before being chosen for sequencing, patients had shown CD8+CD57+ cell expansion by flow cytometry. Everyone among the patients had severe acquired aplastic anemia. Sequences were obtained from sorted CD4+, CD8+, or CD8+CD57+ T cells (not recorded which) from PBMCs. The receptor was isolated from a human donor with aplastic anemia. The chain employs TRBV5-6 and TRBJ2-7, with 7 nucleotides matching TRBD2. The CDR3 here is CASRGGNEQYV. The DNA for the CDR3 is TGTGCCAGCAGGGGGGGGAATGAGCAGTACGTC.